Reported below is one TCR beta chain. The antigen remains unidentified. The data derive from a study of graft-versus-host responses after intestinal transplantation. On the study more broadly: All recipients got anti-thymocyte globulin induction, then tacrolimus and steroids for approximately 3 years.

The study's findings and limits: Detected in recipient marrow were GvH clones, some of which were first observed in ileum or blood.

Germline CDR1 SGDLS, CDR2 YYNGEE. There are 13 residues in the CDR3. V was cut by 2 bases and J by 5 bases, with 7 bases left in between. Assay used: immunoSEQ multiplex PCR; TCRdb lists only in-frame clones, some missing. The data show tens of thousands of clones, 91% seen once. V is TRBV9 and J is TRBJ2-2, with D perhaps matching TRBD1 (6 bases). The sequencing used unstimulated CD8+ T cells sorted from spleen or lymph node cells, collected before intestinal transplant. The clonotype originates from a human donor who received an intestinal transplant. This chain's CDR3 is CASSVRGTGELFF. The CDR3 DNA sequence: TGTGCCAGCAGCGTCAGGGGAACCGGGGAGCTGTTTTTT.